The 5 T cell receptor beta chains presented below share a single source sample, sequenced in a study of blood T cell repertoires in COVID-19. The repertoire was sequenced with immunoSEQ multiplex PCR; TCRdb's copy has only in-frame clones and lacks some. Of around 290,000 clones listed, 88% are singletons. Sequencing was done on a sample of PBMCs or T cells enriched from blood (not recorded which). The receptors come from a woman aged 60-75 years in a cohort exposed to, infected with or recovered from COVID-19 (not recorded which).

The chain uses TRBV6-2 or TRBV6-3 and TRBJ2-1; 8 bases agree with TRBD2. The germline CDR1 and CDR2 sequences are MNHEY and SVGEGT. The CDR3 loop spans 14 amino acids. J was trimmed by 10 bases and V by 2 bases; bases with no gene match: 7. CDR3: CASSYPWREDEQFF. For the CDR3, the DNA is TGTGCCAGCAGTTACCCGTGGCGGGAGGACGAGCAGTTCTTC.

The V gene is TRBV7-9, the J gene TRBJ2-7; D ambiguous. From germline, CDR1 is SEHNR and CDR2 FQNEAQ (reference sequence). Trimming stripped 5 bases from V and 2 bases from J, with 7 bases between. The CDR3 is 12 residues long. The CDR3 spells CASSHLTYEQYF. The CDR3 DNA reads TGTGCCAGCAGCCACCTAACCTACGAGCAGTACTTC.

The chain links TRBV9 to TRBJ2-1, with TRBD2 identical over 9 bases. The CDR3 spans 17 residues. The V gene's germline CDR1 is SGDLS and CDR2 YYNGEE. Losses at the gene ends were 4 bases for V and 10 bases for J; bases not matched to a gene: 18. CDR3 region: CASSSNSGRLGYKEQFF. The CDR3 nucleotides read TGTGCCAGCAGCTCTAATAGCGGGAGACTTGGCTATAAAGAGCAGTTCTTC.

The chain joins TRBV18 to TRBJ2-3; TRBD1 is a possible D gene (5 bases). Germline CDR1 is KGHSH and CDR2 is LQKENI. This CDR3 region has 12 residues. V lost 8 bases and J lost 3, with 9 bases in between. The DNA of the CDR3 is TGTGCCAGCGCAGGGATGACAGATACGCAGTATTTT. Translating it yields CASAGMTDTQYF.

The V and J genes are TRBV7-9 and TRBJ2-6; TRBD1 matches 7 bases. The CDR3 sequence is 17 residues long. V was pared by 5 bases and J by 0 bases, with 7 bases of the junction left unmatched. CDR1 is SEHNR, CDR2 FQNEAQ, per germline (reference sequence). The CDR3 protein is CASSPGTDYSGANVLTF. The CDR3 DNA reads TGTGCCAGCAGCCCCGGGACAGACTACTCTGGGGCCAACGTCCTGACTTTC.